The TCR beta chain described here comes from a study of spatial heterogeneity in lung cancer. TCRdb passed the 5' RACE reads through MiXCR, listing each CDR3 protein once. The table shows under 13,000 distinct CDR3 sequences, with approximately 7.5% occurring only once. This clonotype was detected many times. The antigen is not known. For a library built for alpha chains, this beta chain is a stray read; little rests on its size. Described time point: sample taken at primary tumor resection. Tumor, nontumor lung or frozen PBMC supplied whole RNA, sequenced without sorting. Study-wide results and limits: Tracking of ubiquitous and regional nonsynonymous mutations by counts of ubiquitous and regional expanded TCRs, respectively, was seen. Intratumoral expanded alpha and beta TCR counts were found to track tumor mutation counts.

Germline loops: CDR1 SGHTA, CDR2 FQGNSA. With 5 bases clipped from V and 3 bases from J, the junction kept 6 bases outside the gene matches. There are 15 residues in the CDR3. The clonotype comes from a female donor with early-stage non-small cell lung cancer. This chain joins TRBV7-2 and TRBJ1-5, with 8 bases matching TRBD1. The sample in question was lung tumor tissue, obtained at surgery. The CDR3 DNA follows: TGTGCCAGCAGCCCCAGGGGGCACCCCAATCAGCCCCAGCATTTT. Encoded protein: CASSPRGHPNQPQHF.